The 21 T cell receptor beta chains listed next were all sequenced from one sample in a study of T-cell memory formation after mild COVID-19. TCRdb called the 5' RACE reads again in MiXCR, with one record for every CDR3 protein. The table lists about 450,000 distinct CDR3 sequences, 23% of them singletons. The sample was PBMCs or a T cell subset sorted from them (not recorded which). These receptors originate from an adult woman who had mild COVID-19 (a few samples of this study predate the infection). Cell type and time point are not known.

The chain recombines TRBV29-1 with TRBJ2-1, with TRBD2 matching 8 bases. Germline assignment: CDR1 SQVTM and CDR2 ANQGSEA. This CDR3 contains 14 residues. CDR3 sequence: CNVMIAGKGNEQFF. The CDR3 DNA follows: TGCAACGTGATGATAGCGGGGAAGGGGAATGAGCAGTTCTTC.

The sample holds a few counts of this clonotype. CDR3 coding DNA: TGTGCTAGTGTCCCAGGGCAGGGGTACAATGAGCAGTTCTTC. It specifies CASVPGQGYNEQFF. The gene calls are TRBV12-5 and TRBJ2-1; weak D call: TRBD1 (6 bases). CDR1 is LGHNT and CDR2 is FRNRAP in the germline V gene. The CDR3 spans 14 residues. V was pared by 7 bases and J by 4 bases, with 14 bases between.

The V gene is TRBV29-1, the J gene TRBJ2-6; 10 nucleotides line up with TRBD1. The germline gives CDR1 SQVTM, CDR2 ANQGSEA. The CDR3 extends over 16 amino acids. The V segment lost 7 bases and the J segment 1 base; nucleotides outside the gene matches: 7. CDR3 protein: CSARGTGVSGANVLTF. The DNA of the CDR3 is TGCAGCGCTCGAGGGACAGGGGTATCTGGGGCCAACGTCCTGACTTTC.

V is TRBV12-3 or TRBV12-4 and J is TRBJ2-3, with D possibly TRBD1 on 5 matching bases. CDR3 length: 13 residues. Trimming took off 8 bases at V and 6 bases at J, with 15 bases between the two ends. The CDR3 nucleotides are TGTGCCAGCTATCCGAAGGACAAGGATACGCAGTATTTT. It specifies CASYPKDKDTQYF.

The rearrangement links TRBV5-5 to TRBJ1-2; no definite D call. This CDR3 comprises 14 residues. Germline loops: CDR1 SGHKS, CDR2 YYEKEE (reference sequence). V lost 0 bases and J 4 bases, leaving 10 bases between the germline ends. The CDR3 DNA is TGTGCCAGCAGCTTGGCCAACTCCCGCTATGGCTACACCTTC. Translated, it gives CASSLANSRYGYTF.

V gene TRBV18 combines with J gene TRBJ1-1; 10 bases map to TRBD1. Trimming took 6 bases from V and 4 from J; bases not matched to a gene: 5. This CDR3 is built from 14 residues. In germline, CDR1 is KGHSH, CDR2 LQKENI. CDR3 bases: TGTGCCAGCTCTGCGACAGGGGGCGTCACTGAAGCTTTCTTT. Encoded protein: CASSATGGVTEAFF.

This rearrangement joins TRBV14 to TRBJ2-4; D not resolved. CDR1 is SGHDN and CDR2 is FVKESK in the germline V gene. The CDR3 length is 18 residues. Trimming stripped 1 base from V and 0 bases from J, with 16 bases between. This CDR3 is CASSQGGIISRAKNIQYF. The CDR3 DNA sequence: TGTGCCAGCAGCCAAGGTGGGATTATCTCCCGAGCCAAAAACATTCAGTACTTC.

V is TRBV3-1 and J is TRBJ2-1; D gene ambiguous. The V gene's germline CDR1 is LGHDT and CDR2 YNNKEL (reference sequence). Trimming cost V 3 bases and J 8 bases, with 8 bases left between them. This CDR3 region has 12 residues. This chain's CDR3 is CASSQNPDEQFF. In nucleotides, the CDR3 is TGTGCCAGCAGCCAGAATCCTGATGAGCAGTTCTTC.

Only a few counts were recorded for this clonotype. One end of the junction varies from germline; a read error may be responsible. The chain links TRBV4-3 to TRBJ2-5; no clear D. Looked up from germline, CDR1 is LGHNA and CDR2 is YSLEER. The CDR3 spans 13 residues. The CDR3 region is CASSPDSQGTQYF. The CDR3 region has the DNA TGCGCCAGCAGCCCCGACTCCCAAGGGACCCAGTACTTC.

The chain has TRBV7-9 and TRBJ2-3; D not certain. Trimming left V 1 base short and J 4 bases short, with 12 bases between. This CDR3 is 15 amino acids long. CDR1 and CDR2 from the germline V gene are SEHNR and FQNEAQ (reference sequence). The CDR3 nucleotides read TGTGCCAGCAGCTTAGGTTTAAGGTGGGCAGATACGCAGTATTTT. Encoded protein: CASSLGLRWADTQYF. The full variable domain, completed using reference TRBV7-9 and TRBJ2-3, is DTGVSQNPRHKITKRGQNVTFRCDPISEHNRLYWYRQTLGQGPEFLTYFQNEAQLEKSRLLSDRFSAERPKGSFSTLEIQRTEQGDSAMYLCASSLGLRWADTQYFGPGTRLTVL.

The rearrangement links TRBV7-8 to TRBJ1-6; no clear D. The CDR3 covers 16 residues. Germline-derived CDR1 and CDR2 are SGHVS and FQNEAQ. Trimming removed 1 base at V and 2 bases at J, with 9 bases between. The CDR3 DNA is TGTGCCAGCAGCTTAGATATGCAGCCCTATAATTCACCCCTCCACTTT. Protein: CASSLDMQPYNSPLHF. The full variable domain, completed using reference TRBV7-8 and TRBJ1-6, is GAGVSQSPRYKVAKRGQDVALRCDPISGHVSLFWYQQALGQGPEFLTYFQNEAQLDKSGLPSDRFFAERPEGSVSTLKIQRTQQEDSAVYLCASSLDMQPYNSPLHFGNGTRLTVT.

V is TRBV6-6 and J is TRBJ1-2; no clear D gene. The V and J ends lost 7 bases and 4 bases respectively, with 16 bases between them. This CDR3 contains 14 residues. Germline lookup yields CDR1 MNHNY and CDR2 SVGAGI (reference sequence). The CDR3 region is CASTKPGRPYGYTF. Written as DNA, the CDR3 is TGTGCCAGCACCAAACCGGGCAGACCCTATGGCTACACCTTC.

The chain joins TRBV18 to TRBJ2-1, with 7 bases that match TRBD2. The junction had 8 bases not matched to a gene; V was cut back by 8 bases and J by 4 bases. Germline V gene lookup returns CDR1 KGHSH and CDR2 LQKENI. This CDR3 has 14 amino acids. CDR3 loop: CASIERGFYNEQFF. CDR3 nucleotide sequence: TGTGCCAGCATAGAGCGGGGATTTTACAATGAGCAGTTCTTC.

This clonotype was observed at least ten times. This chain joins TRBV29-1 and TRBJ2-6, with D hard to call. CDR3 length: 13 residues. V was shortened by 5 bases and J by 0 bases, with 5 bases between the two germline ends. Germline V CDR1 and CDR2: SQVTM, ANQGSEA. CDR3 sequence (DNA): TGCAGCGTTCTCCTCTCTGGGGCCAACGTCCTGACTTTC. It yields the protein CSVLLSGANVLTF. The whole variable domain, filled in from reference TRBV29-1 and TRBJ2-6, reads SAVISQKPSRDICQRGTSLTIQCQVDSQVTMMFWYRQQPGQSLTLIATANQGSEATYESGFVIDKFPISRPNLTFSTLTVSNMSPEDSSIYLCSVLLSGANVLTFGAGSRLTVL.

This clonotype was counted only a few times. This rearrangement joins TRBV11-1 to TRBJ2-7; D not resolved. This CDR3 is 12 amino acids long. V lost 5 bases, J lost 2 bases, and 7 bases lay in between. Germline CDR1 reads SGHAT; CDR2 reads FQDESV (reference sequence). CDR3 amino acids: CASSPNAYEQYF. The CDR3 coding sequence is TGTGCCAGCAGCCCGAACGCCTACGAGCAGTACTTC.

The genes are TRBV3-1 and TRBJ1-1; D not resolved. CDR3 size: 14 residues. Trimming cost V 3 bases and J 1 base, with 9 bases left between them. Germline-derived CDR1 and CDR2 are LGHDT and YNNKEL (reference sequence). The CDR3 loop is CASSHRHKNTEAFF. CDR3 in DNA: TGTGCCAGCAGCCACAGACATAAGAACACTGAAGCTTTCTTT.

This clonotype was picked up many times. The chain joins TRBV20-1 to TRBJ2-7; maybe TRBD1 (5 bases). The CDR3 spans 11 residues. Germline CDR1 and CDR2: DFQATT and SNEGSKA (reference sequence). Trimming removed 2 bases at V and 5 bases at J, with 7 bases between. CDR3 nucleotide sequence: TGCAGTGCTAGACAGGGAAACGAGCAGTACTTC. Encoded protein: CSARQGNEQYF.

CDR3 in DNA: TGTGCCAGCAGCGCCCTAGCGGGGAGAGAGACCCAGTACTTC. Its protein product is CASSALAGRETQYF. The chain combines TRBV11-2 with TRBJ2-5, with 9 bases fitting TRBD2. The junction had 5 bases not matched to a gene; V was cut back by 5 bases and J by 4 bases. The CDR3 covers 14 residues. Germline V gives CDR1 SGHAT, CDR2 FQNNGV.

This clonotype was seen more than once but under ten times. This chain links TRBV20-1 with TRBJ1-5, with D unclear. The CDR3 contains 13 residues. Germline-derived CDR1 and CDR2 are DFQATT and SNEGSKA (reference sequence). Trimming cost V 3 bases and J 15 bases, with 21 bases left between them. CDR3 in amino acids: CSASSVGGHISHF. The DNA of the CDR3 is TGCAGTGCTAGTTCGGTAGGCGGCCATATCTCGCATTTT.

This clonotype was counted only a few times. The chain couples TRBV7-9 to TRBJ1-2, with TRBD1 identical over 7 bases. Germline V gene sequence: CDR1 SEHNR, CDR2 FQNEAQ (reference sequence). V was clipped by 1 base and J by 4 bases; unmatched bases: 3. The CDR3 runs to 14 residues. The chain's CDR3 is CASSLEGAIYGYTF. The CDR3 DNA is TGTGCCAGCAGCTTAGAGGGGGCTATCTATGGCTACACCTTC. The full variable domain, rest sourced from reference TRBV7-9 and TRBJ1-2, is DTGVSQNPRHKITKRGQNVTFRCDPISEHNRLYWYRQTLGQGPEFLTYFQNEAQLEKSRLLSDRFSAERPKGSFSTLEIQRTEQGDSAMYLCASSLEGAIYGYTFGSGTRLTVV.

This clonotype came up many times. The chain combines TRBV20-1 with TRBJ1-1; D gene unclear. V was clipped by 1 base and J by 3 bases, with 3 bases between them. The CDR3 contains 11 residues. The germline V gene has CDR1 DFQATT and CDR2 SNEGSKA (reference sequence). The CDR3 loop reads CSARGDTEAFF. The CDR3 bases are TGCAGTGCTAGAGGGGACACTGAAGCTTTCTTT.